Shown below are 30 T cell receptor beta chains from a single sample sequenced in a study of T cells after yellow fever vaccination. MiXCR, applied by TCRdb to the 5' RACE reads, yields one record per CDR3 protein. This sample yields about 69,000 distinct CDR3 sequences, of which around 6.2% are seen a single time; about 2% belongs to the top ten. This specimen was CD4+ T cells sorted from PBMCs, taken approximately 15 days after the first yellow fever vaccination. The receptor set was obtained from a man aged 18 to 29 who received the YFV17D yellow fever vaccine.

In this sample, this clonotype turned up many times. V and J are TRBV7-2 and TRBJ1-4; D unclear. The length of the CDR3 is 13 residues. Germline CDR1 and CDR2: SGHTA and FQGNSA. V lost 5 bases, J lost 6 bases, and 10 bases lay in between. The CDR3 is CASSGGRYEKLFF. The CDR3 nucleotides are TGTGCCAGCAGCGGCGGACGGTATGAAAAACTGTTTTTT.

This clonotype was seen repeatedly, ten times or more. The gene calls are TRBV7-2 and TRBJ1-1, with 8 bases that match TRBD1. The CDR3 runs 15 residues. V shed 0 bases, J shed 4 bases, and the junction held 4 bases outside the gene matches. Germline V CDR1 and CDR2: SGHTA, FQGNSA. The CDR3 DNA is TGTGCCAGCAGCTTAGCGCAGGGGGCTGGCACTGAAGCTTTCTTT. Its protein is CASSLAQGAGTEAFF.

This clonotype appeared many times. The chain recombines TRBV19 with TRBJ1-5, with no clear D. There are 14 residues in the CDR3. The V and J ends lost 5 bases and 3 bases respectively, with 11 bases between them. Germline values: CDR1 LNHDA, CDR2 SQIVND (reference sequence). The CDR3 protein is CASSALSFNQPQHF. The CDR3 nucleotides read TGTGCCAGTAGTGCCTTATCTTTCAATCAGCCCCAGCATTTT.

This clonotype showed up many times. The chain employs TRBV20-1 and TRBJ1-2; tentative D call: TRBD1 (5 bases). The V and J ends lost 6 bases and 8 bases respectively, with 16 bases between them. Germline V gene sequence: CDR1 DFQATT, CDR2 SNEGSKA (reference sequence). This CDR3 comprises 12 residues. The CDR3 sequence: CSAPRGVEGYTF. The DNA of the CDR3 is TGCAGTGCCCCGCGGGGGGTGGAGGGCTACACCTTC.

This clonotype was observed many times. CDR3 in DNA: TGCGCCAGCAGCTTGGGACCCACGGGAACCGGGGAGCTGTTTTTT. It specifies CASSLGPTGTGELFF. This chain joins TRBV5-1 and TRBJ2-2; a weak D match, TRBD2 (5 bases). The V end was cut by 0 bases, the J end by 5 bases, with 11 bases between. The CDR3 is 15 amino acids. Germline-derived CDR1 and CDR2 are SGHRS and YFSETQ.

This clonotype was observed many times. This rearrangement joins TRBV6-5 to TRBJ1-2; no clear D. The germline gives CDR1 MNHEY, CDR2 SVGAGI. V was clipped by 7 bases and J by 0 bases, with 12 bases between them. The CDR3 is 14 amino acids. CDR3: CASTGSLTNYGYTF. In nucleotides, the CDR3 is TGTGCCAGCACCGGCAGCCTTACTAACTATGGCTACACCTTC.

Ten or more counts support this clonotype. The chain has TRBV15 and TRBJ2-1; D possibly corresponds to TRBD1 (6 bases). The length of the CDR3 is 13 residues. Germline lookup yields CDR1 LNHNV and CDR2 YYDKDF (reference sequence). The ends were cut back, 1 base at V and 7 bases at J, with 8 bases in the middle. The CDR3 here is CATSRVQGNEQFF. Here the CDR3 DNA reads TGTGCCACCAGCAGAGTCCAGGGGAATGAGCAGTTCTTC.

This clonotype was seen repeatedly, ten times or more. This chain uses TRBV19 with TRBJ1-6; TRBD1 might be the D (5 bases). Germline V gene lookup returns CDR1 LNHDA and CDR2 SQIVND (reference sequence). Trimming cost V 4 bases and J 7 bases, with 11 bases left between them. This CDR3 is 14 amino acids long. CDR3 nucleotide sequence: TGTGCCAGTAGTAGCGACAGAGGGAATTCACCCCTCCACTTT. Protein product: CASSSDRGNSPLHF.

Many counts were recorded for this clonotype. The genes are TRBV18 and TRBJ2-5; TRBD2 agrees at 9 bases. Germline lookup yields CDR1 KGHSH and CDR2 LQKENI. CDR3 size: 15 residues. V shed 3 bases and J 5 bases; nucleotides not matched to a gene: 7. CDR3 DNA: TGTGCCAGCTCACCGCCGGGACTAGCTATGGAGACCCAGTACTTC. This encodes CASSPPGLAMETQYF.

This clonotype was observed many times. The gene calls are TRBV11-2 and TRBJ2-3; TRBD2 is a possible D gene (6 bases). The CDR3 consists of 15 residues. Between the trimmed V and J ends, which lost 5 bases and 1 base, there was a span of 13 bases. Germline V gene lookup returns CDR1 SGHAT and CDR2 FQNNGV. In nucleotides, the CDR3 is TGTGCCAGCAGCCTCGGAGTAGCGGGCACAGATACGCAGTATTTT. Its protein is CASSLGVAGTDTQYF.

This clonotype was picked up many times. The chain is built from TRBV5-4 and TRBJ2-4; 9 bases agree with TRBD1. The V gene end was trimmed by 4 bases and the J gene end by 6 bases; junction bases not matched to a gene: 5. The CDR3 loop spans 14 amino acids. Germline CDR1 and CDR2: SGHNT and YYREEE (reference sequence). As DNA, the CDR3 is TGTGCCAGCAGCCAGGGACAGGGTGCAAACATTCAGTACTTC. Translated: CASSQGQGANIQYF.

This clonotype was detected ten times or more. The chain is built from TRBV12-3 or TRBV12-4 and TRBJ1-1; 9 bases line up with TRBD1. Losses at the gene ends were 6 bases for V and 3 bases for J; bases not matched to a gene: 8. The CDR3 runs to 15 residues. CDR3: CASSPATGGDTEAFF. The CDR3 bases are TGTGCCAGCAGCCCCGCGACAGGGGGTGACACTGAAGCTTTCTTT.

This clonotype has a count of ten or more. The V gene is TRBV7-2, the J gene TRBJ2-5, with a possible D match to TRBD2 (5 bases). The CDR3 totals 15 residues. CDR1 is SGHTA, CDR2 FQGNSA, per germline. V was shortened by 2 bases and J by 0 bases, with 10 bases between the two germline ends. The CDR3 DNA reads TGTGCCAGCAGCTTATTTTGGCGGGACCAAGAGACCCAGTACTTC. It translates to CASSLFWRDQETQYF.

There are many counts of this clonotype. The V call is TRBV28, the J call TRBJ1-1; D call uncertain. The germline V gene has CDR1 MDHEN and CDR2 SYDVKM. Deletions cut 5 bases from V and 4 bases from J, with 17 bases between. CDR3 length: 15 amino acids. The CDR3 coding sequence is TGTGCCAGCAGTCCCCGGGGTTCTTTAGGCACTGAAGCTTTCTTT. Translation gives CASSPRGSLGTEAFF.

This clonotype was detected ten times or more. This chain connects TRBV5-1 to TRBJ2-4, with D possibly being TRBD2 (5 bases). The ends were cut back, 0 bases at V and 4 bases at J, with 8 bases in the middle. The CDR3 consists of 14 residues. Germline V gene data show CDR1 as SGHRS and CDR2 as YFSETQ. The CDR3 spells CASSLALGKNIQYF. Written as DNA, the CDR3 is TGCGCCAGCAGCTTGGCACTAGGAAAAAACATTCAGTACTTC.

As concerns this clonotype: This may stem from a read error, because a much larger clone lies one nucleotide away. The CDR3 nucleotides read TGTGCCAGCGGGACCGTGGTGAATGGCGGGGAGCTGTTTTTT. The encoded protein is CASGTVVNGGELFF. This chain links TRBV6-1 with TRBJ2-2; D assignment may be TRBD1 or TRBD2 (5 bases each). This CDR3 is built from 14 residues. The ends were cut back, 8 bases at V and 7 bases at J, with 17 bases in the middle. Germline-derived CDR1 and CDR2 are MNHNS and SASEGT.

The sample holds many counts of this clonotype. V is TRBV20-1 and J is TRBJ1-5, with D maybe TRBD1 (5 bases). CDR1 DFQATT and CDR2 SNEGSKA come from the germline V gene (reference sequence). This CDR3 is 13 amino acids long. V lost 6 bases and J 7 bases, leaving 16 bases between the germline ends. CDR3 bases: TGCAGTGCCTATTCCCCAGGGCGCCAGCCCCAGCATTTT. Translating it yields CSAYSPGRQPQHF.

The table lists this clonotype with many counts. V and J are TRBV20-1 and TRBJ2-1, with TRBD2 identical over 11 bases. Germline CDR1 DFQATT, CDR2 SNEGSKA (reference sequence). J gave up 1 base and V 5 bases, and 1 base lay outside the gene matches. The CDR3 has 14 residues. CDR3 bases: TGCAGTGCTGTAGCGGGGGGGTCCTACAATGAGCAGTTCTTC. Translation: CSAVAGGSYNEQFF.

V usage is TRBV4-3 and J usage is TRBJ2-3, with 12 bases that match TRBD2. Germline values: CDR1 LGHNA, CDR2 YSLEER. V dropped 4 bases and J dropped 4; count of bases not matched to a gene: 9. The CDR3 length is 17 residues. CDR3 sequence (DNA): TGCGCCAGCAGCCCCCGACTAGCGGGGGTGGAGGCAGATACGCAGTATTTT. Encoded protein: CASSPRLAGVEADTQYF.

This clonotype has ten or more counts. This chain uses TRBV29-1 with TRBJ2-3; no firm D call. The V gene lost 7 bases and the J gene lost 2 bases, with 7 bases spanning the gap. CDR3 length: 11 amino acids. CDR1 and CDR2 (germline): SQVTM, ANQGSEA. CDR3: CSASDTDTQYF. The CDR3 nucleotides are TGCAGCGCCTCGGACACAGATACGCAGTATTTT.

There are many counts of this clonotype. The rearrangement links TRBV6-2 or TRBV6-3 to TRBJ2-4; D is undetermined. With 8 bases removed from V and 0 bases from J, the gap between germline ends came to 14 bases. The CDR3 runs to 15 residues. CDR1 is MNHEY and CDR2 is SVGEGT in the germline V gene. CDR3 in DNA: TGTGCCAGCGGATTAGTCGGTCTAGCCAAAAACATTCAGTACTTC. Its translation: CASGLVGLAKNIQYF.

Ten or more counts support this clonotype. The chain links TRBV6-2 or TRBV6-3 to TRBJ2-2, with 9 bases matching TRBD1. V dropped 4 bases and J dropped 4; count of bases not matched to a gene: 13. Germline assignment: CDR1 MNHEY and CDR2 SVGEGT. CDR3 length: 18 amino acids. CDR3 DNA: TGTGCCAGCAGTTCCCCCCTTCACAGGGGGCCCTCCACCGGGGAGCTGTTTTTT. It is translated as CASSSPLHRGPSTGELFF.

This clonotype was found many times. The V and J genes are TRBV7-9 and TRBJ2-7; TRBD1 might be the D (6 bases). Between the trimmed V and J ends, which lost 3 bases and 3 bases, there was a span of 12 bases. The CDR3 totals 14 residues. Germline V gene data show CDR1 as SEHNR and CDR2 as FQNEAQ (reference sequence). The CDR3 spells CASSFPTRGYEQYF. In nucleotides, the CDR3 is TGTGCCAGCAGCTTTCCTACCAGGGGCTACGAGCAGTACTTC.

This clonotype was seen repeatedly, ten times or more. The chain employs TRBV28 and TRBJ2-7, with 7 bases fitting TRBD1. This CDR3 is built from 12 residues. V dropped 8 bases and J dropped 3; count of bases not matched to a gene: 4. The germline V gene encodes CDR1 MDHEN and CDR2 SYDVKM. The CDR3 DNA follows: TGTGCCAGCCGGGACAGCTTCTACGAGCAGTACGTC. Translation: CASRDSFYEQYV.

This clonotype was counted at least ten times. The chain couples TRBV7-2 to TRBJ2-7; 7 nucleotides agree with TRBD2. From germline, CDR1 is SGHTA and CDR2 FQGNSA. V lost 4 bases, J lost 3 bases, and 3 bases stayed unmatched. There are 13 residues in the CDR3. The CDR3 sequence: CASSSGGSYEQYF. The CDR3 region has the DNA TGTGCCAGCAGCTCGGGGGGTAGCTACGAGCAGTACTTC.

This clonotype was recorded at least ten times. This chain uses TRBV4-3 with TRBJ2-2, with 7 positions matching TRBD2. This CDR3 comprises 15 residues. J lost 6 bases, V lost 1 base, and 5 bases had no gene match. Germline CDR1 LGHNA, CDR2 YSLEER. CDR3 in DNA: TGCGCCAGCAGCCAAGGGACTAGTGGTTCCGGGGAGCTGTTTTTT. As protein: CASSQGTSGSGELFF.

This clonotype showed up many times. The chain is built from TRBV7-9 and TRBJ2-1; the match to TRBD2 covers 8 bases. The CDR3 runs to 13 residues. CDR1 and CDR2 from the germline V gene are SEHNR and FQNEAQ (reference sequence). V lost 3 bases to trimming and J lost 10 bases; unmatched junction nucleotides: 5. The CDR3 region is CASSFNAGGEQFF. CDR3 bases: TGTGCCAGCAGCTTCAACGCGGGGGGCGAGCAGTTCTTC.

This clonotype has at least ten counts. The genes are TRBV11-2 and TRBJ2-5; D may be TRBD1 (5 bases). Per germline, CDR1 SGHAT and CDR2 FQNNGV. This CDR3 has 14 amino acids. V was shortened by 5 bases and J by 2 bases, with 12 bases between the two germline ends. The CDR3 coding sequence is TGTGCCAGCAGCCCCGGACACTTACAAGAGACCCAGTACTTC. Protein: CASSPGHLQETQYF.

This clonotype was seen at least ten times. The chain combines TRBV18 with TRBJ1-2; D not resolved. Germline assignment: CDR1 KGHSH and CDR2 LQKENI. V lost 3 bases and J 6 bases, leaving 11 bases between the germline ends. The CDR3 consists of 13 residues. CDR3 sequence reads: CASSPSEGHGYTF. The CDR3 DNA reads TGTGCCAGCTCACCGTCGGAGGGTCATGGCTACACCTTC.

This clonotype was seen many times. The chain combines TRBV18 with TRBJ1-1; D uncertain. V lost 1 base and J 0 bases, leaving 6 bases between the germline ends. Germline CDR1 KGHSH, CDR2 LQKENI. There are 14 residues in the CDR3. This chain's CDR3 is CASSPLRLNTEAFF. The CDR3 DNA reads as TGTGCCAGCTCACCACTCAGGTTGAACACTGAAGCTTTCTTT.